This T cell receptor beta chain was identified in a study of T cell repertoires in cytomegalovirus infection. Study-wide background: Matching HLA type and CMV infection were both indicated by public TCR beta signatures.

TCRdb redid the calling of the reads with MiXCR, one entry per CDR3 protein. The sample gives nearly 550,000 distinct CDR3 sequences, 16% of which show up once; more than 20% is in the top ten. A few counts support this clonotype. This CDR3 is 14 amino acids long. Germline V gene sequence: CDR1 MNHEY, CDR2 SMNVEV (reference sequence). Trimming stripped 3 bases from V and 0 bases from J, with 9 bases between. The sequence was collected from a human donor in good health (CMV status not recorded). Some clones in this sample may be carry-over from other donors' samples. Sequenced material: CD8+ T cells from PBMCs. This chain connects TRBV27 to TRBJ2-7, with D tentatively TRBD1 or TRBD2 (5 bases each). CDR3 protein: CASSLGPDSYEQYF. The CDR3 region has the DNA TGTGCCAGCAGTTTGGGACCGGACTCCTACGAGCAGTACTTC.